This entry lists 16 T cell receptor beta chains sequenced from one sample in a study of cytomegalovirus exposure and HLA in healthy donors (dated by TCRdb to about 2017). Library creation used the immunoSEQ multiplex PCR assay. A mixture of 60 forward primers for TCR Vbeta segments and 13 reverse primers for TCR Jbeta segments was used in the multiplex PCR. Entries here come from immuneACCESS through TCRdb and include only in-frame sequences with V and J called. Some clones fail to appear in such tables; in the studies checked, an unresolved V gene covers under half of the shortfall, and the cause of the remainder is unknown. The sample table lists approximately 160,000 clones, approximately 77% of them with a count of one. Around 7% of the sample comes from the top ten. Sequenced: PBMCs. These receptors all come from a male donor in good health and CMV-seropositive.

The chain recombines TRBV30 with TRBJ2-5; TRBD2 matches 8 bases. The germline CDR1 and CDR2 sequences are GTSNPN and SVGIG (reference sequence). The CDR3 extends over 15 amino acids. After removal of 1 base from V and 5 bases from J, the junction contained 9 bases not matched to a gene. DNA for the CDR3: TGTGCCTGGAGTGCCCTTACGGGGGGGCCGGAGACCCAGTACTTC. Amino acid sequence: CAWSALTGGPETQYF.

The V gene is TRBV25-1, the J gene TRBJ2-5; 8 positions match TRBD2. The CDR3 contains 15 residues. Trimming took 3 bases from V and 5 from J; bases not matched to a gene: 8. The germline V gene has CDR1 MGHDK and CDR2 SYGVNS. The CDR3 sequence: CASSDWAGGLETQYF. The CDR3, as DNA: TGTGCCAGCAGTGATTGGGCGGGGGGCCTGGAGACCCAGTACTTC.

The chain links TRBV7-2 to TRBJ2-7, with 7 bases fitting TRBD1. The CDR3 is 14 amino acids. With V trimmed by 7 bases and J by 4 bases, 10 bases remained unmatched. In germline, CDR1 is SGHTA, CDR2 FQGNSA. The CDR3 spells CASTIRQGAYEQYF. The CDR3 coding sequence is TGTGCCAGCACCATCCGACAGGGTGCGTACGAGCAGTACTTC.

For this clone: The junction departs from the called germline gene at one end, perhaps through a read error. Here the CDR3 reads CASRIGGLYNEQFF. CDR3 nucleotide sequence: TGTGCCAGTAGAATAGGGGGCCTCTACAATGAGCAGTTCTTC. The chain recombines TRBV19 with TRBJ2-1; 7 bases map to TRBD1. Germline CDR1 and CDR2: LNHDA and SQIVND (reference sequence). The CDR3 totals 14 residues.

The CDR3 loop is CASSPTGQGTRKLFF. DNA of the CDR3: TGTGCCAGCAGCCCCACGGGACAGGGGACGAGGAAACTGTTTTTT. This chain links TRBV27 with TRBJ1-4; 10 bases agree with TRBD1. After removal of 6 bases from V and 11 bases from J, the junction contained 12 bases not matched to a gene. This CDR3 region has 15 residues. CDR1 is MNHEY, CDR2 SMNVEV, per germline (reference sequence).

This sequence joins TRBV5-8 and TRBJ1-4, with 10 bases identical to TRBD1. V trimming: 4 bases; J trimming: 3 bases; junction bases outside the gene matches: 12. Germline CDR1 is SGHTS and CDR2 is YDEGEE. CDR3 length: 18 amino acids. The CDR3 loop is CASSAPGQGLFANEKLFF. The CDR3 DNA is TGTGCCAGCAGCGCCCCGGGACAGGGGCTCTTCGCTAATGAAAAACTGTTTTTT.

The chain links TRBV4-1 to TRBJ2-3; 8 bases align to TRBD2. CDR3 length equals 17 residues. After removal of 4 bases from V and 5 bases from J, the junction contained 14 bases not matched to a gene. Germline V gene data show CDR1 as MGHRA and CDR2 as YSYEKL. CDR3 coding DNA: TGCGCCAGCAGCCGAAGTTACCTACGGGGGGGCGTAGATACGCAGTATTTT. It specifies CASSRSYLRGGVDTQYF.

CDR3 nucleotides: TGTGCCAGCAGTTCCTCCGGGACTGCCTCCTACGAGCAGTACTTC. Its protein is CASSSSGTASYEQYF. V and J are TRBV6-5 and TRBJ2-5, with a possible D match to TRBD2 (6 bases). The end of the DNA is better explained by TRBJ2-7, so the J call may be wrong. The CDR3 has 15 residues. CDR1 MNHEY and CDR2 SVGAGI come from the germline V gene.

The chain joins TRBV4-1 to TRBJ2-5; a possible D gene is TRBD2 (6 bases). The J call is doubtful: the DNA matches TRBJ2-7 better. The CDR3 is made up of 14 amino acids. The V gene's germline CDR1 is MGHRA and CDR2 YSYEKL. CDR3 loop: CASSQGGTLYEQYF. DNA for the CDR3: TGCGCCAGCAGCCAAGGCGGGACTTTGTACGAGCAGTACTTC.

This clone was observed a single time. This chain connects TRBV30 to TRBJ2-3, with TRBD2 matching 16 bases. This CDR3 comprises 16 residues. Germline CDR1 is GTSNPN and CDR2 is SVGIG (reference sequence). Trimming removed 5 bases from V and 6 bases from J; junction bases left unmatched: 8. CDR3 protein: CAWAKGLAGGLDTQYF. The CDR3 bases are TGTGCCTGGGCCAAGGGACTAGCGGGGGGGCTGGATACGCAGTATTTT.

The chain couples TRBV7-3 to TRBJ2-7, with 8 bases matching TRBD2. The ends lost 5 bases at V and 6 bases at J; junction bases unmatched: 6. CDR1 and CDR2 (germline): SGHTA, FQGTGA. The CDR3 loop spans 13 amino acids. This chain's CDR3 is CASSPPGGGEQYF. The CDR3 DNA reads TGTGCCAGCAGCCCCCCCGGGGGGGGCGAGCAGTACTTC.

The chain is built from TRBV4-2 and TRBJ2-2; tentatively, D is TRBD2 (5 bases). The CDR3 is made up of 15 amino acids. From germline, CDR1 is LGHNA and CDR2 YNFKEQ. V lost 1 base to trimming and J lost 4 bases, with 10 bases between them. CDR3: CASSQAEGGTGELFF. Written as DNA, the CDR3 is TGTGCCAGCAGCCAAGCCGAGGGTGGCACCGGGGAGCTGTTTTTT.

The rearrangement uses TRBV14 and TRBJ2-3; TRBD2 matches 8 bases. The germline V gene encodes CDR1 SGHDN and CDR2 FVKESK. V gave up 0 bases and J gave up 4 bases; unmatched junction bases: 12. CDR3 length equals 18 residues. The CDR3 is CASSQDPYRSGLADTQYF. The CDR3 DNA is TGTGCCAGCAGCCAAGATCCTTACCGATCGGGACTAGCAGATACGCAGTATTTT.

Points on this clone: One end of the junction does not line up with germline, which may come from a read error. The chain carries TRBV18 and TRBJ1-5, with D perhaps matching TRBD1 (6 bases). The CDR3 is 14 amino acids. CDR1 is KGHSH, CDR2 LQKENI, per germline. CDR3 loop: CTSSPLGADQPQHF. For the CDR3, the DNA is TGTACCAGCTCACCACTGGGGGCGGATCAGCCCCAGCATTTT.

The V call is TRBV7-2, the J call TRBJ2-2, with TRBD1 matching over 8 bases. The junction had 11 bases not matched to a gene; V was cut back by 5 bases and J by 6 bases. Germline lookup yields CDR1 SGHTA and CDR2 FQGNSA. The CDR3 covers 16 residues. The CDR3 loop reads CASSPRVRGQAGELFF. The CDR3 DNA follows: TGTGCCAGCAGCCCTAGAGTCAGGGGGCAGGCCGGGGAGCTGTTTTTT.

The V and J genes are TRBV7-8 and TRBJ1-5; D call uncertain. The CDR3 sequence is 16 residues long. V gave up 1 base and J gave up 0 bases, with 10 bases separating them. Germline CDR1 reads SGHVS; CDR2 reads FQNEAQ. DNA for the CDR3: TGTGCCAGCAGCTTAGGCACAGCCTATAGCAATCAGCCCCAGCATTTT. Its protein product is CASSLGTAYSNQPQHF.